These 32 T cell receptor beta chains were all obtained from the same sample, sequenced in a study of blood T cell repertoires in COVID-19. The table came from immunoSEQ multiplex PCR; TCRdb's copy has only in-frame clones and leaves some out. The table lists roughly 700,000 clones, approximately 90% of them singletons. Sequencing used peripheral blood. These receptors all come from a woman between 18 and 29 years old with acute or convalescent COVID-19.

The CDR3 protein is CASSVLTGQGKYEQYF. In DNA, the CDR3 is TGTGCCAGCAGTGTTCTGACGGGACAGGGGAAATACGAGCAGTACTTC. The J gene is TRBJ2-7, the V gene TRBV2; 10 bases are a match to TRBD1. The V gene end was trimmed by 4 bases and the J gene end by 4 bases; junction bases not matched to a gene: 10. Germline CDR1 is SNHLY and CDR2 is FYNNEI. The CDR3 runs 16 residues.

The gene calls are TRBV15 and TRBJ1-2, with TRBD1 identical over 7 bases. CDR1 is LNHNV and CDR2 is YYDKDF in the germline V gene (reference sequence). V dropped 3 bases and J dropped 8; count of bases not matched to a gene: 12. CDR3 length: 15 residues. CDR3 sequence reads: CATSSPKGGAIGYTF. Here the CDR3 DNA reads TGTGCCACCAGCAGCCCCAAAGGGGGCGCGATCGGCTACACCTTC.

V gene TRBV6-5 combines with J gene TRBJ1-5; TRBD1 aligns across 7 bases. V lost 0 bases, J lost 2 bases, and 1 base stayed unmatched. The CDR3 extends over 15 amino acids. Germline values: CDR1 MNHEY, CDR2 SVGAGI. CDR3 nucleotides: TGTGCCAGCAGTTACTCAGGACAGGGCAATCAGCCCCAGCATTTT. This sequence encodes CASSYSGQGNQPQHF.

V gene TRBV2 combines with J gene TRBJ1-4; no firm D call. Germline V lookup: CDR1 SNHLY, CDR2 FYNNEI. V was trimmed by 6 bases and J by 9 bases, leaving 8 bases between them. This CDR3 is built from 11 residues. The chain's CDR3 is CASRGLKKLFF. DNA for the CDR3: TGTGCCAGCAGAGGACTGAAAAAACTGTTTTTT.

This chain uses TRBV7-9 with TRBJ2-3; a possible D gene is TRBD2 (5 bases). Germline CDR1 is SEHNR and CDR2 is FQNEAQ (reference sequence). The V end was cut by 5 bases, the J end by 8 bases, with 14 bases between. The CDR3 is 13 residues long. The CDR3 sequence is CASSIGNPTTQYF. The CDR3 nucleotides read TGTGCCAGCAGCATCGGGAACCCCACTACGCAGTATTTT.

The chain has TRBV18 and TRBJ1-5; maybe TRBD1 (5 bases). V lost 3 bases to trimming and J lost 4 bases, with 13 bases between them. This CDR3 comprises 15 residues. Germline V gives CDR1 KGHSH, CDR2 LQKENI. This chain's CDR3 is CASSPESGGNQPQHF. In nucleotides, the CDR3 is TGTGCCAGCTCACCGGAGTCGGGGGGAAATCAGCCCCAGCATTTT.

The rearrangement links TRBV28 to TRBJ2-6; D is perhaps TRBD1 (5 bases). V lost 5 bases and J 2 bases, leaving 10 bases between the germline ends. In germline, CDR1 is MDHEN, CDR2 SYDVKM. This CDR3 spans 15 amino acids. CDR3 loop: CASSLQVPGANVLTF. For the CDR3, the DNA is TGTGCCAGCAGTCTACAGGTCCCTGGGGCCAACGTCCTGACTTTC.

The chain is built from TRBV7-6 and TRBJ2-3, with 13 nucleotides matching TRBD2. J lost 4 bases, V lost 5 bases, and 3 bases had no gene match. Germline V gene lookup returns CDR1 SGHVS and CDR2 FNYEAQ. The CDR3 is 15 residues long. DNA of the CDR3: TGTGCCAGCAGCCCTACTAGCGGGGGGGCAGATACGCAGTATTTT. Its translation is CASSPTSGGADTQYF.

The CDR3 protein is CASKQGASSYEQYF. DNA of the CDR3: TGTGCCAGTAAGCAGGGGGCCTCCTCCTACGAGCAGTACTTC. J is TRBJ2-7 and V is TRBV19; 8 nucleotides align to TRBD1. The CDR3 covers 14 residues. CDR1 and CDR2 from the germline V gene are LNHDA and SQIVND (reference sequence). Trimming removed 7 bases from V and 0 bases from J; junction bases left unmatched: 5.

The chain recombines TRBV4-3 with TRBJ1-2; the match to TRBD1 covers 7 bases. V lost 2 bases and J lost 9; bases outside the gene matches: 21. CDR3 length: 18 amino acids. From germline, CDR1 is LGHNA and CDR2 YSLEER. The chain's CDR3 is CASSQSPMGDRILDSYTF. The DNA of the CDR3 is TGCGCCAGCAGCCAATCTCCCATGGGGGACAGAATACTTGATAGCTACACCTTC.

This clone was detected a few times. The DNA for the CDR3 is TGTGCCAGCAGCTTAGATCCGGGGGTAACGACCTACAATGAGCAGTTCTTC. Translating it yields CASSLDPGVTTYNEQFF. The gene calls are TRBV11-2 and TRBJ2-1, with a possible D match to TRBD2 (6 bases). The CDR3 runs 17 residues. V was pared by 0 bases and J by 2 bases, with 14 bases between. Germline CDR1 reads SGHAT; CDR2 reads FQNNGV.

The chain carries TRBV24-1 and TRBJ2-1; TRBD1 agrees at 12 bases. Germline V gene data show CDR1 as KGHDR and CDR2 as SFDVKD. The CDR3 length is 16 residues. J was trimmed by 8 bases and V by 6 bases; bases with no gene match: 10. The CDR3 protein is CATSPTGTGGFDEQFF. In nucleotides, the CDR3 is TGTGCCACCAGTCCCACCGGGACAGGGGGCTTCGATGAGCAGTTCTTC.

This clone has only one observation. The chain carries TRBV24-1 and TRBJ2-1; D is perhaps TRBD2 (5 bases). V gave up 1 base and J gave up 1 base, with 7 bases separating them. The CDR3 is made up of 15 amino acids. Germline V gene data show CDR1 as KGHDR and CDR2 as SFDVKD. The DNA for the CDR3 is TGTGCCACCAGTGATTTCGGGAAATCCTACAATGAGCAGTTCTTC. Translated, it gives CATSDFGKSYNEQFF.

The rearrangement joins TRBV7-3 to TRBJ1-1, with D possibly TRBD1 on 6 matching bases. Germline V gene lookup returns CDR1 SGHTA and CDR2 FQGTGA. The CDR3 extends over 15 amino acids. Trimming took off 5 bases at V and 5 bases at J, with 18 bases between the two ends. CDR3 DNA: TGTGCCAGCAGCCCCCGACCTGCGAGGGGGACTGAAGCTTTCTTT. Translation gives CASSPRPARGTEAFF.

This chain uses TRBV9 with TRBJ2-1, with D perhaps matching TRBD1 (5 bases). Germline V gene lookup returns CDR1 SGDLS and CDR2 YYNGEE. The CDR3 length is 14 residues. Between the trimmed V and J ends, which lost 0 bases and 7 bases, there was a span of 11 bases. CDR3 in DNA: TGTGCCAGCAGCGTAGAGTTCAGGGATAATGAGCAGTTCTTC. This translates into CASSVEFRDNEQFF.

CDR3: CASSVRTGSGNTIYF. In DNA, the CDR3 is TGTGCCAGCAGCGTCCGGACAGGGTCTGGAAACACCATATATTTT. The V and J genes are TRBV7-9 and TRBJ1-3; 8 bases align to TRBD1. With 5 bases clipped from V and 1 base from J, the junction kept 4 bases outside the gene matches. This CDR3 comprises 15 residues. The germline gives CDR1 SEHNR, CDR2 FQNEAQ (reference sequence).

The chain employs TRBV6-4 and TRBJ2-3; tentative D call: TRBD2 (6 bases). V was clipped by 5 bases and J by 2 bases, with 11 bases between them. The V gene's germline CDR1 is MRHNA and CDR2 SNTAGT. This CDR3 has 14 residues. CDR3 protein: CASSPGTHTDTQYF. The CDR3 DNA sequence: TGTGCCAGCAGTCCCGGGACTCACACAGATACGCAGTATTTT.

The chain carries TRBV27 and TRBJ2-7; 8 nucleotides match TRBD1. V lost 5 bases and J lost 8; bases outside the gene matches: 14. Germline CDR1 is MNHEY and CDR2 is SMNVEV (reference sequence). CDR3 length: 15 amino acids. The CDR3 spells CASSAPETGDFKQYF. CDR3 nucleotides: TGTGCCAGCAGTGCCCCCGAGACAGGGGACTTCAAGCAGTACTTC.

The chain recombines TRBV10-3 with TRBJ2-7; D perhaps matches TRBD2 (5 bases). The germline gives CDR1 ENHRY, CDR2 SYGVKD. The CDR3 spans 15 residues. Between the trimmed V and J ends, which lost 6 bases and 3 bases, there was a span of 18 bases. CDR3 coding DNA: TGTGCCATCAGGACTTGGGCAGGACTCTTCTACGAGCAGTACTTC. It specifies CAIRTWAGLFYEQYF.

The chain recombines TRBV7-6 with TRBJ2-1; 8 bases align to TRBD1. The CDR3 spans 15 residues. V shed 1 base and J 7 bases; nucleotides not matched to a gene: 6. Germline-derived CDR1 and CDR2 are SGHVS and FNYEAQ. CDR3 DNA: TGTGCCAGCAGCTTAGGCCAGGGGGCTTCAAATGAGCAGTTCTTC. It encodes CASSLGQGASNEQFF.

CDR3 loop: CASLASSGNTIYF. The CDR3 DNA follows: TGTGCCAGCCTTGCTAGCTCTGGAAACACCATATATTTT. The chain employs TRBV2 and TRBJ1-3; no definite D call. Germline assignment: CDR1 SNHLY and CDR2 FYNNEI. Trimming pared 8 bases from V and 0 bases from J, leaving 8 bases between. The CDR3 runs to 13 residues. The entire variable domain, with the rest obtained from reference TRBV2 and TRBJ1-3, is as follows: EPEVTQTPSHQVTQMGQEVILRCVPISNHLYFYWYRQILGQKVEFLVSFYNNEISEKSEIFDDQFSVERPDGSNFTLKIRSTKLEDSAMYFCASLASSGNTIYFGEGSWLTVV.

The CDR3 sequence: CASSNPGQHYGYTF. In nucleotides, the CDR3 is TGTGCCAGCAGTAATCCGGGACAGCATTATGGCTACACCTTC. The chain employs TRBV6-5 and TRBJ1-2; TRBD1 matches 7 bases. The CDR3 totals 14 residues. Germline loops: CDR1 MNHEY, CDR2 SVGAGI. Germline trimming cut 5 bases from V and 5 bases from J; bases unmatched to any gene: 8.

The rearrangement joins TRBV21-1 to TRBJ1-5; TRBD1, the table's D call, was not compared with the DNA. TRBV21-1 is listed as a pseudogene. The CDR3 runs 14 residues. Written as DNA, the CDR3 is TGTGCCAGCAGCAAGGGGCAGGGGGTTCAGCCCCAGCATTTT. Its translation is CASSKGQGVQPQHF.

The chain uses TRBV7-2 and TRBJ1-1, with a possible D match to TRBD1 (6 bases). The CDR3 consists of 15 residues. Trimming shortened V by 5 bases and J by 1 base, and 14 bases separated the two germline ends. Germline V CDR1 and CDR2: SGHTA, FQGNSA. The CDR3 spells CASSPYGQPNTEAFF. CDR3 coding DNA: TGTGCCAGCAGCCCATATGGACAGCCGAACACTGAAGCTTTCTTT.

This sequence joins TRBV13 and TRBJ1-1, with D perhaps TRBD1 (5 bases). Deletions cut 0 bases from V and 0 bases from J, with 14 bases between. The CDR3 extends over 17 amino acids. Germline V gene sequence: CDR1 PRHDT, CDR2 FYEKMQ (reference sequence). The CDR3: CASSLGRGVPLNTEAFF. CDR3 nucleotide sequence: TGTGCCAGCAGCTTAGGCCGGGGGGTTCCTCTGAACACTGAAGCTTTCTTT.

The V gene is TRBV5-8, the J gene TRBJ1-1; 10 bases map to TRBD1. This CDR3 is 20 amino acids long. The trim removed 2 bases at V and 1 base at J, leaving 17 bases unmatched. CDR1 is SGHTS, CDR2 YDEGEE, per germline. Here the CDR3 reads CASSFRDRGLGVGSNTEAFF. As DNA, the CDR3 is TGTGCCAGCAGCTTTAGGGACAGGGGTTTGGGCGTCGGCTCGAACACTGAAGCTTTCTTT.

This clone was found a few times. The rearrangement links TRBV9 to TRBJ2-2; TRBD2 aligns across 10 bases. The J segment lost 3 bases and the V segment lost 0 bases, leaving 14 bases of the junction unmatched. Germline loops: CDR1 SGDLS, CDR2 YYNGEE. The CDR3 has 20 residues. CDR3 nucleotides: TGTGCCAGCAGCGTAGCGCTTGTTGGTAGCGGGGGGTCAGACACCGGGGAGCTGTTTTTT. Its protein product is CASSVALVGSGGSDTGELFF.

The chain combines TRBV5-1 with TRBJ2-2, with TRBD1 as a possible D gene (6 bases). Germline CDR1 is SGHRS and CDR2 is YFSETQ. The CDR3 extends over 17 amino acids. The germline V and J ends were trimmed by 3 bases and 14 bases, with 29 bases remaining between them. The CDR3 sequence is CASSSSPATGNGWVLFF. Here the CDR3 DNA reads TGCGCCAGCAGCTCCTCCCCCGCGACAGGAAACGGCTGGGTACTGTTTTTT.

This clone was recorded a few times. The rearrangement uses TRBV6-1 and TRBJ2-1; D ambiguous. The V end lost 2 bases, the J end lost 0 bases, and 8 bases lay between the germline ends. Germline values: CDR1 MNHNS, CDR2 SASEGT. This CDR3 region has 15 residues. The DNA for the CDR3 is TGTGCCAGCAGTGAATCAAGCCTCTCCTACAATGAGCAGTTCTTC. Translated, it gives CASSESSLSYNEQFF.

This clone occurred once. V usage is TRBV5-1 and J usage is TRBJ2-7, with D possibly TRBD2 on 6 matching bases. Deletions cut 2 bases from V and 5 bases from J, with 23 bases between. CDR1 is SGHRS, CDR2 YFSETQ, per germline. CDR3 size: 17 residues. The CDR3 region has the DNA TGCGCCAGCAGCTTTTTTTTCGTCGGGGCGTCGGGGGACGAGCAGTACTTC. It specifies CASSFFFVGASGDEQYF.

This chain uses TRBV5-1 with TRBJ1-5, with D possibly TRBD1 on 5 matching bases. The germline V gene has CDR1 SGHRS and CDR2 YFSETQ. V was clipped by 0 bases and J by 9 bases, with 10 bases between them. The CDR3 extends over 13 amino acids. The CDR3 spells CASSLVRGSPQHF. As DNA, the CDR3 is TGCGCCAGCAGCTTGGTTAGGGGCTCGCCCCAGCATTTT.

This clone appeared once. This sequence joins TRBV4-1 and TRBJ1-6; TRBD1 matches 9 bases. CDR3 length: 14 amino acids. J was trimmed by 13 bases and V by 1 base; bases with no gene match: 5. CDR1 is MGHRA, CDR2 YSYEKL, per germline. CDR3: CASSQVGDREPLHF. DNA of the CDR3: TGCGCCAGCAGCCAAGTGGGGGACAGGGAGCCCCTCCACTTT.